A selection of T cell receptor beta chains follows, all from one sample in a study of T cell repertoires in cytomegalovirus infection. TCRdb called the reads again in MiXCR, with one record for every CDR3 protein. The data hold about 230,000 distinct CDR3 sequences, with around 6.2% observed a single time. Sequenced sample: PBMCs. The receptors shown here come from a human donor in good health (CMV status not recorded). Some clones in this sample may be carry-over from other donors' samples. The CDR3 runs from the conserved cysteine through the conserved F or W. D genes are given only for firm matches.

CDR3,J,D,V
CASSSSRDRFTDTQYF,TRBJ2-3,TRBD1,TRBV5-1
CSVTRNSGNTIYF,TRBJ1-3,NA,TRBV29-1
CASSLNGQGYYEQYF,TRBJ2-7,TRBD1,TRBV5-1
CASSDGFSAFF,TRBJ1-1,NA,TRBV25-1
CASQAWTGPTSGANVLTF,TRBJ2-6,NA,TRBV6-2/TRBV6-3
CASSENRGLYEQYF,TRBJ2-7,TRBD1,TRBV2
CSARAPGALGNQPQHF,TRBJ1-5,NA,TRBV20-1
CASSLSREQYF,TRBJ2-7,NA,TRBV12-3/TRBV12-4
CASSSSGTDYNEQFF,TRBJ2-1,NA,TRBV7-2
CASSPIPWTGYTGELFF,TRBJ2-2,TRBD1,TRBV11-2
CASSYWGNGETQYF,TRBJ2-5,NA,TRBV6-2/TRBV6-3
CASSDYRNFDRFNYGYTF,TRBJ1-2,NA,TRBV2
CASSQKLATNTGELFF,TRBJ2-2,TRBD2,TRBV6-2/TRBV6-3
CSARDLLAGGPRDTQYF,TRBJ2-3,TRBD2,TRBV20-1
CASSIDGTSGVPDTQYF,TRBJ2-3,NA,TRBV19
CASSPQVPNQPQHF,TRBJ1-5,NA,TRBV6-2/TRBV6-3
CASSHDRYNQPQHF,TRBJ1-5,NA,TRBV7-2
CAWSDYDLNYGYTF,TRBJ1-2,NA,TRBV30
CASIVRDRGSYEQYF,TRBJ2-7,TRBD1,TRBV6-1
CASSFRTGEQFF,TRBJ2-1,TRBD1,TRBV3-1
CSADSSGGEWGKDTQYF,TRBJ2-3,TRBD2,TRBV20-1
CSASSPGNTIYF,TRBJ1-3,NA,TRBV20-1
CSGRGYSPYEQYF,TRBJ2-7,NA,TRBV20-1
CAWSARTISGNTIYF,TRBJ1-3,NA,TRBV30
CSVDRGNRRYGYTF,TRBJ1-2,NA,TRBV29-1
CSAREATGGDTQYF,TRBJ2-3,TRBD2,TRBV20-1
CASSLAGSGQGNTGELFF,TRBJ2-2,TRBD1,TRBV7-2
CASRLLTSGGYEQYF,TRBJ2-7,TRBD2,TRBV6-2/TRBV6-3
CASRMGWTDTQYF,TRBJ2-3,NA,TRBV6-2/TRBV6-3
CASSRSDSIYF,TRBJ2-7,NA,TRBV6-2/TRBV6-3
CASSLGQGGFGYTF,TRBJ1-2,TRBD1,TRBV7-2
CASSWTSGGLYNEQFF,TRBJ2-1,TRBD2,TRBV6-5
CASSRDRGSYNEQFF,TRBJ2-1,TRBD1,TRBV7-2
CASSPIRGTGELFF,TRBJ2-2,NA,TRBV18
CASSPTGNYGYTF,TRBJ1-2,NA,TRBV7-9
CASSPQGGQGGLTGELFF,TRBJ2-2,NA,TRBV7-3
CSVAYGGQAQETQYF,TRBJ2-5,TRBD1,TRBV29-1
CSARPQGAPTDTQYF,TRBJ2-3,TRBD1,TRBV20-1
CASRLLGGGSTDTQYF,TRBJ2-3,TRBD2,TRBV5-4
CASSLVGRASEPQHF,TRBJ1-5,NA,TRBV7-2
CSVGMGTLNEKLFF,TRBJ1-4,NA,TRBV29-1
CASKDSSNQPQHF,TRBJ1-5,NA,TRBV6-5
CASSYRVNTGELFF,TRBJ2-2,NA,TRBV6-2/TRBV6-3
CASRDWGGSPLHF,TRBJ1-6,NA,TRBV6-2/TRBV6-3
CASSTVRGRDRGYEQYF,TRBJ2-7,TRBD1,TRBV19
CASSLFRGAGYNEQFF,TRBJ2-1,NA,TRBV13
CASSLSFGQGGGTEAFF,TRBJ1-1,TRBD1,TRBV3-1